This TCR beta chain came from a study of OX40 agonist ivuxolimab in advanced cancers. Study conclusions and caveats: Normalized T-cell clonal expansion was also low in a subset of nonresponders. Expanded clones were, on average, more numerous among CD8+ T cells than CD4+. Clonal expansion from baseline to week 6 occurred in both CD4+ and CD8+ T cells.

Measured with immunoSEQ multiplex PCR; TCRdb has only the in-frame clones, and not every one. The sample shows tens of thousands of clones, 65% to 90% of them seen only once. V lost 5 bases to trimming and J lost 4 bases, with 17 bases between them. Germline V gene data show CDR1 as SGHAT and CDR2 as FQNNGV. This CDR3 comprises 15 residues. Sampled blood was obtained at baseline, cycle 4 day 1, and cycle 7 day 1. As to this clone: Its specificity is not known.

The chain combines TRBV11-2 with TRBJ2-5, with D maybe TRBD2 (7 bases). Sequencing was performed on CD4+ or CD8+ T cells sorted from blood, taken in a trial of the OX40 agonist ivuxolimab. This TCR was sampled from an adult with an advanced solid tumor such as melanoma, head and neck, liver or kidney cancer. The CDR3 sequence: CASSQGRATGETQYF. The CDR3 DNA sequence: TGTGCCAGCAGCCAGGGGAGGGCAACAGGAGAGACCCAGTACTTC.